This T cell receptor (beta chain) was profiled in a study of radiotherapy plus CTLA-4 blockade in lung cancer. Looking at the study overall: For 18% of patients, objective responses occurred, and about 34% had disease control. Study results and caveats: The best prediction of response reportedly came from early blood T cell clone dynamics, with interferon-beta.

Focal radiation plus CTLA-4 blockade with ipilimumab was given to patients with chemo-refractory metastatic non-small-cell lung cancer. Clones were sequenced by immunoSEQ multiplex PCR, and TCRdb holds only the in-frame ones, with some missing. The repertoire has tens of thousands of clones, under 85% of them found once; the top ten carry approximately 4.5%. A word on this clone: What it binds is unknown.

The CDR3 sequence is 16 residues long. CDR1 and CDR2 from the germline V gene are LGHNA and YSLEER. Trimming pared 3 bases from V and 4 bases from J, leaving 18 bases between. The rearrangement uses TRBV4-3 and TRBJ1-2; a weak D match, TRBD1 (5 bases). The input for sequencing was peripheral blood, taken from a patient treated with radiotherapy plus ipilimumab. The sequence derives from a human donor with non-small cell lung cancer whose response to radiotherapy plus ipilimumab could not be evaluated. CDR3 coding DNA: TGCGCCAGCAGCCAGATGGCGGGACGGACCATCTATGGCTACACCTTC. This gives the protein CASSQMAGRTIYGYTF.